These 12 T cell receptor beta chains came from one sample sequenced in a study of CD8 T cells in ankylosing spondylitis. Via MiXCR, TCRdb re-called the 5' RACE reads, giving one row per CDR3 protein. The profile shows roughly 220,000 distinct CDR3 sequences, about 10% of them singletons. What was sequenced was blood, either unsorted or a sorted T cell fraction (not recorded which). The receptors here all came from a male donor with ankylosing spondylitis or in good health (not recorded which).

Ten or more counts support this clonotype. The V and J genes are TRBV11-2 and TRBJ2-5; TRBD2 might be the D (6 bases). The length of the CDR3 is 16 residues. V was clipped by 1 base and J by 4 bases, with 16 bases between them. The germline V gene has CDR1 SGHAT and CDR2 FQNNGV. CDR3 in DNA: TGTGCCAGCAGCTTAGCGCGGAGGGGTAAGGGAGAGACCCAGTACTTC. This codes for CASSLARRGKGETQYF.

The chain links TRBV6-1 to TRBJ2-1; D possibly corresponds to TRBD1 (5 bases). V lost 2 bases to trimming and J lost 3 bases, with 14 bases between them. The CDR3 is 16 residues long. From germline, CDR1 is MNHNS and CDR2 SASEGT. In DNA, the CDR3 is TGTGCCAGCAGTGAACGCGACAGCCCCCTCTACAATGAGCAGTTCTTC. Translated: CASSERDSPLYNEQFF.

The rearrangement joins TRBV20-1 to TRBJ1-6; 10 nucleotides match TRBD1. This CDR3 has 16 residues. V lost 1 base, J lost 6 bases, and 6 bases stayed unmatched. Germline V gives CDR1 DFQATT, CDR2 SNEGSKA (reference sequence). The CDR3 DNA is TGCAGTGCTAGAGGACAGGGGGCTCTATCTAATTCACCCCTCCACTTT. Protein: CSARGQGALSNSPLHF.

This clonotype was seen repeatedly, ten times or more. V gene TRBV20-1 combines with J gene TRBJ1-1; D gene uncertain. The CDR3 length is 16 residues. Per germline, CDR1 DFQATT and CDR2 SNEGSKA (reference sequence). Between the trimmed V and J ends, which lost 0 bases and 0 bases, there was a span of 14 bases. The CDR3 region has the DNA TGCAGTGCTAGAGATAGCGGGAATTATGTGAACACTGAAGCTTTCTTT. Amino acid sequence: CSARDSGNYVNTEAFF.

This clonotype was found many times. The V call is TRBV12-3 or TRBV12-4, the J call TRBJ2-5, with TRBD1 as a possible D gene (5 bases). Trimming pared 2 bases from V and 2 bases from J, leaving 15 bases between. The CDR3 runs 16 residues. DNA of the CDR3: TGTGCCAGCAGTTTAAATCCCCAGGGTGGGCAAGAGACCCAGTACTTC. Translating it yields CASSLNPQGGQETQYF.

In its sample, this clonotype was seen many times. This rearrangement joins TRBV5-1 to TRBJ2-2; D may be TRBD2 (7 bases). V was pared by 0 bases and J by 3 bases, with 12 bases between. The CDR3 is 16 amino acids. The germline V gene has CDR1 SGHRS and CDR2 YFSETQ. The CDR3 bases are TGCGCCAGCAGCTTGGTACGGGGGGCAGACACCGGGGAGCTGTTTTTT. Residues: CASSLVRGADTGELFF. Based on the CDR3 plus reference TRBV5-1 and TRBJ2-2, the full variable domain is KAGVTQTPRYLIKTRGQQVTLSCSPISGHRSVSWYQQTPGQGLQFLFEYFSETQRNKGNFPGRFSGRQFSNSRSEMNVSTLELGDSALYLCASSLVRGADTGELFFGEGSRLTVL.

V gene TRBV3-1 combines with J gene TRBJ2-1, with a possible D match to TRBD2 (6 bases). Trimming removed 7 bases from V and 6 bases from J, with 13 bases in between. The germline gives CDR1 LGHDT, CDR2 YNNKEL (reference sequence). The CDR3 covers 13 residues. The CDR3 spells CASTLMRGNEQFF. As DNA, the CDR3 is TGTGCCAGCACCCTGATGCGGGGCAATGAGCAGTTCTTC.

This clonotype was recorded at least ten times. The chain couples TRBV7-2 to TRBJ2-3, with 7 positions matching TRBD1. The trim removed 4 bases at V and 4 bases at J, leaving 8 bases unmatched. The CDR3 sequence is 15 residues long. Per the germline V gene, CDR1 is SGHTA and CDR2 is FQGNSA. The CDR3, as DNA: TGTGCCAGCAGCTACTTGGGGCAGGGGGCAGATACGCAGTATTTT. Translating it yields CASSYLGQGADTQYF.

This clonotype was picked up many times. The genes are TRBV20-1 and TRBJ1-4, with a weak D call TRBD1 (5 bases). Germline values: CDR1 DFQATT, CDR2 SNEGSKA (reference sequence). V lost 6 bases and J lost 5, with 16 bases in between. The CDR3 is 14 residues long. The DNA for the CDR3 is TGCAGTGCGATAGCCGCAGGGAGAAATGAAAAACTGTTTTTT. It codes for CSAIAAGRNEKLFF.

This clonotype was detected many times. V usage is TRBV3-1 and J usage is TRBJ1-1; D ambiguous. The V and J ends lost 1 base and 3 bases respectively, with 6 bases between them. Germline V CDR1 and CDR2: LGHDT, YNNKEL (reference sequence). The CDR3 loop spans 13 amino acids. This chain's CDR3 is CASSQAPDTEAFF. CDR3 DNA sequence: TGTGCCAGCAGCCAAGCCCCAGACACTGAAGCTTTCTTT. The complete variable domain, with remaining parts taken from reference TRBV3-1 and TRBJ1-1, reads DTAVSQTPKYLVTQMGNDKSIKCEQNLGHDTMYWYKQDSKKFLKIMFSYNNKELIINETVPNRFSPKSPDKAHLNLHINSLELGDSAVYFCASSQAPDTEAFFGQGTRLTVV.

The chain's CDR3 is CASRRVDKITYEQYF. The CDR3 DNA reads as TGTGCCAGCAGACGCGTGGACAAAATTACCTACGAGCAGTACTTC. The rearrangement uses TRBV11-1 and TRBJ2-7; a weak D match, TRBD1 (5 bases). The CDR3 totals 15 residues. V was cut by 6 bases and J by 2 bases, with 17 bases left in between. Germline CDR1 is SGHAT and CDR2 is FQDESV (reference sequence).

This clonotype appeared many times. This chain links TRBV7-2 with TRBJ2-2; no definite D call. The CDR3 contains 15 residues. Germline CDR1 is SGHTA and CDR2 is FQGNSA. V shed 1 base and J shed 1 base, with 7 bases lying between them. The CDR3 region has the DNA TGTGCCAGCAGCTTAGGACTTCTGAACACCGGGGAGCTGTTTTTT. Encoded protein: CASSLGLLNTGELFF.